This T cell receptor (beta chain) was found in a study of graft-versus-host responses after intestinal transplantation. About the research overall: Following induction with anti-thymocyte globulin, all recipients were given tacrolimus and steroids for about 3 years.

With respect to this clone: Its target is unknown.

Germline lookup yields CDR1 SNHLY and CDR2 FYNNEI. Trimming cost V 10 bases and J 2 bases, with 18 bases left between them. The CDR3 totals 14 residues. Grafts had their tissue processed, releasing intraepithelial and lamina propria lymphocytes. TCRdb keeps only in-frame clones here, not all; method: immunoSEQ multiplex PCR. Among roughly 23,000 clones listed, 70% to 80% were seen once. Study-level points and caveats: Early after transplant, HvG clones declined as circulating GvH clones peaked. The authors found GvH clones in recipient marrow, some appearing first in ileum or blood.

V is TRBV2 and J is TRBJ2-7; a possible D gene is TRBD2 (7 bases). This specimen was ileum tissue, taken 12 days after intestinal transplant. The clonotype was recovered from a human patient who received an intestinal transplant, so some T cells may come from the graft donor. The CDR3 here is CATRGAGAPYEQYF. Written as DNA, the CDR3 is TGTGCCACCAGGGGTGCGGGGGCCCCCTACGAGCAGTACTTC.